These T cell receptor beta chains were read from a single sample in a study of T cell responses to AZD1222 COVID-19 vaccine. Measured with immunoSEQ multiplex PCR; TCRdb has only the in-frame clones, and not every one. Seen here are 200,000 or so clones, under 95% observed once, and the top ten hold roughly 0.99%. This specimen was peripheral blood, taken on day 0 of AZD1222 vaccination. Receptors originate from an adult in good health. CDR3s include the opening cysteine and the closing phenylalanine or tryptophan. D genes are given only for firm matches. Clone size is not always given. Where it is, it says once, few, many or a class for expanded clones.

abundance	j_gene	len	d_gene	v_gene	CDR3aa	CDR3nt
-	TRBJ2-3	14	TRBD1	TRBV7-2	CASKKGASTDTQYF	TGTGCCAGCAAGAAGGGGGCTAGCACAGATACGCAGTATTTT
-	TRBJ1-1	14	-	TRBV19	CASSPRAPNTEAFF	TGTGCCAGTAGCCCAAGGGCTCCGAACACTGAAGCTTTCTTT
-	TRBJ2-1	17	-	TRBV7-8	CASSRTRGGSSYNEQFF	TGTGCCAGCAGCCGAACCAGGGGGGGGAGCTCCTACAATGAGCAGTTCTTC
-	TRBJ2-1	13	-	TRBV7-3	CASSSGGVNEQFF	TGTGCCAGCAGCTCCGGCGGGGTCAATGAGCAGTTCTTC
-	TRBJ1-6	16	-	TRBV7-6	CASSLGGSSYNSPLHF	TGTGCCAGCAGCTTAGGGGGAAGCTCCTATAATTCACCCCTCCACTTT
-	TRBJ2-2	12	-	TRBV9	CASTRSTGELFF	TGTGCCAGCACCAGAAGCACCGGGGAGCTGTTTTTT
-	TRBJ1-1	14	-	TRBV11-2	CASSPSRDNTEAFF	TGTGCCAGCAGCCCTAGTCGAGACAACACTGAAGCTTTCTTT
-	TRBJ2-7	15	-	TRBV2	CASSVRTPGPYEQYF	TGTGCCAGCAGTGTACGGACTCCAGGGCCCTACGAGCAGTACTTC
-	TRBJ1-6	12	-	TRBV5-4	CASSLGNSPLHF	TGTGCCAGCAGCTTAGGAAATTCACCCCTCCACTTT
-	TRBJ2-1	15	-	TRBV5-8	CASSLMGLSYNEQFF	TGTGCCAGCAGTCTCATGGGCCTCTCCTACAATGAGCAGTTCTTC
-	TRBJ1-4	15	-	TRBV28	CASIRGGATNEKLFF	TGTGCCAGCATCCGCGGAGGGGCAACTAATGAAAAACTGTTTTTT
-	TRBJ1-1	13	-	TRBV7-9	CASSLWGNTEAFF	TGTGCCAGCAGCTTATGGGGGAACACTGAAGCTTTCTTT
-	TRBJ2-5	16	-	TRBV27	CASSLFWSSGQETQYF	TGTGCCAGCAGTTTATTTTGGAGTTCGGGCCAAGAGACCCAGTACTTC
-	TRBJ1-3	16	-	TRBV19	CASRGSRTNSGNTIYF	TGTGCCAGTAGAGGGTCCCGGACCAATTCTGGAAACACCATATATTTT
-	TRBJ2-1	15	TRBD1	TRBV5-1	CASSLDRGSYNEQFF	TGCGCCAGCAGCTTGGACAGGGGCTCCTACAATGAGCAGTTCTTC
-	TRBJ2-7	15	TRBD1	TRBV28	CASSDGQGERYEQYF	TGTGCCAGCAGTGACGGACAGGGGGAACGTTACGAGCAGTACTTC
-	TRBJ2-5	12	-	TRBV6-2/TRBV6-3	CASSYPGRGRDF	TGTGCCAGCAGTTATCCCGGCAGGGGCCGGGACTTC
-	TRBJ1-1	15	-	TRBV5-1	CASSLETTIATEAFF	TGCGCCAGCAGCTTGGAAACGACAATCGCCACTGAAGCTTTCTTT
-	TRBJ1-5	15	-	TRBV19	CASSIFGASNQPQHF	TGTGCCAGTAGTATTTTCGGCGCTAGCAATCAGCCCCAGCATTTT
-	TRBJ2-2	14	-	TRBV19	CASSVGGPAGELFF	TGTGCCAGTAGTGTCGGGGGACCGGCCGGGGAGCTGTTTTTT
-	TRBJ1-4	15	-	TRBV6-6	CASRPRDSANEKLFF	TGTGCCAGCAGGCCCCGGGACTCCGCTAATGAAAAACTGTTTTTT
-	TRBJ1-4	14	TRBD1	TRBV4-2	CASSQLDRGEKLFF	TGTGCCAGCAGCCAACTAGACAGGGGTGAAAAACTGTTTTTT
-	TRBJ2-3	16	TRBD1	TRBV7-2	CASSSRQGTSTDTQYF	TGTGCCAGCAGCTCGAGACAGGGCACTAGCACAGATACGCAGTATTTT
-	TRBJ2-7	15	-	TRBV19	CASRVRQGRAYEQYF	TGTGCCAGTAGGGTAAGACAGGGGAGGGCCTACGAGCAGTACTTC
-	TRBJ1-2	11	-	TRBV7-9	CANGPAHGYTF	TGTGCCAACGGTCCAGCGCATGGCTACACCTTC
-	TRBJ2-2	15	TRBD1	TRBV7-9	CASSSGTGYTGELFF	TGTGCCAGCAGCTCTGGGACAGGGTACACCGGGGAGCTGTTTTTT
-	TRBJ1-4	16	-	TRBV7-2	CASSLGGSGWDEKLFF	TGTGCCAGCAGCTTAGGAGGCTCAGGTTGGGATGAAAAACTGTTTTTT
-	TRBJ1-2	14	TRBD1	TRBV7-9	CASTTPGRGYGYTF	TGTGCCAGCACCACCCCGGGCAGGGGGTATGGCTACACCTTC
-	TRBJ1-4	14	TRBD1	TRBV7-8	CASRRGQGLEKLFF	TGTGCCAGCAGACGGGGACAGGGATTGGAAAAACTGTTTTTT
-	TRBJ1-1	16	TRBD1	TRBV10-3	CAISEGQGARNTEAFF	TGTGCCATCAGTGAGGGGCAGGGGGCGCGGAACACTGAAGCTTTCTTT
-	TRBJ2-2	14	TRBD1	TRBV7-3	CASGEQGPTGELFF	TGTGCCAGCGGGGAACAGGGGCCCACCGGGGAGCTGTTTTTT
many	TRBJ2-7	17	TRBD2	TRBV11-2	CASSAPLGLAGSYEQYF	TGTGCCAGCAGCGCCCCCTTAGGACTAGCGGGCTCCTACGAGCAGTACTTC
once	TRBJ1-4	16	-	TRBV5-1	CASSYGIQATNEKLFF	TGCGCCAGCAGCTATGGGATACAGGCAACTAATGAAAAACTGTTTTTT
-	TRBJ1-4	16	TRBD1	TRBV13	CASSSGGGITNEKLFF	TGTGCCAGCAGCTCCGGAGGGGGCATAACTAATGAAAAACTGTTTTTT
-	TRBJ2-1	14	-	TRBV5-1	CASGGTDSYNEQFF	TGCGCCAGCGGGGGGACAGATTCCTACAATGAGCAGTTCTTC
-	TRBJ2-3	17	-	TRBV5-4	CASSLASGTPRTDTQYF	TGTGCCAGCAGCTTGGCCTCCGGGACTCCGCGCACAGATACGCAGTATTTT
once	TRBJ2-1	15	TRBD2	TRBV5-4	CASSFDGGVQNEQFF	TGTGCCAGCAGCTTTGACGGGGGGGTGCAGAATGAGCAGTTCTTC
-	TRBJ1-1	13	TRBD1	TRBV18	CASSPGQGTEAFF	TGTGCCAGCTCACCGGGACAGGGCACTGAAGCTTTCTTT
once	TRBJ1-5	13	-	TRBV27	CASSRLAREPQHF	TGTGCCAGCAGCCGCCTCGCCCGGGAGCCCCAGCATTTT
few	TRBJ2-7	15	TRBD1	TRBV20-1	CSASRRDRPSYEQYF	TGCAGTGCTAGTCGGCGGGACAGGCCCTCCTACGAGCAGTACTTC
-	TRBJ1-2	13	-	TRBV7-2	CASSHGTPYGYTF	TGTGCCAGCAGCCACGGGACACCCTATGGCTACACCTTC
-	TRBJ2-7	21	-	TRBV4-2	CASSHPWAVHQGRDPFYEQYF	TGTGCCAGCAGCCATCCCTGGGCGGTCCACCAAGGCCGCGATCCTTTCTACGAGCAGTACTTC
-	TRBJ2-1	13	TRBD1	TRBV2	CASGGDRGREQFF	TGTGCCAGCGGCGGGGACAGGGGGCGAGAGCAGTTCTTC
once	TRBJ2-7	13	-	TRBV6-5	CASSYPGTNEQYF	TGTGCCAGCAGTTACCCCGGGACCAACGAGCAGTACTTC
once	TRBJ1-1	18	TRBD1	TRBV11-2	CASSSKTGVLSRNTEAFF	TGTGCCAGCAGCTCAAAAACAGGGGTTCTTTCGAGGAACACTGAAGCTTTCTTT
-	TRBJ2-2	15	-	TRBV7-2	CASSLRTANTGELFF	TGTGCCAGCAGCTTGAGAACAGCGAACACCGGGGAGCTGTTTTTT
-	TRBJ2-7	14	-	TRBV10-2	CASTPAESSYEQYF	TGCGCCAGCACGCCCGCAGAGAGCTCCTACGAGCAGTACTTC
-	TRBJ2-7	12	-	TRBV7-9	CASSQEYYEQYF	TGTGCCAGCAGCCAAGAGTACTACGAGCAGTACTTC
once	TRBJ1-1	16	-	TRBV27	CASWTPSRSSNTEAFF	TGTGCCAGCTGGACCCCCTCTCGTTCCTCGAACACTGAAGCTTTCTTT
-	TRBJ2-1	18	TRBD2	TRBV7-9	CASSLPGLAGAGGDEQFF	TGTGCCAGCAGCTTACCCGGTCTAGCGGGAGCCGGTGGAGATGAGCAGTTCTTC
-	TRBJ1-1	13	-	TRBV7-2	CASSSRHATEAFF	TGTGCCAGCAGCTCCAGACATGCCACTGAAGCTTTCTTT
-	TRBJ2-3	17	-	TRBV28	CASTRGVGLPSTDTQYF	TGTGCCAGCACTCGGGGCGTGGGACTGCCCTCCACAGATACGCAGTATTTT
-	TRBJ2-3	16	TRBD2	TRBV27	CASSLSSGGGTDTQYF	TGTGCCAGCAGTTTATCTAGCGGGGGAGGCACAGATACGCAGTATTTT
-	TRBJ1-1	13	-	TRBV4-2	CASSQAGNPEAFF	TGTGCCAGCAGCCAAGCAGGGAACCCTGAAGCTTTCTTT
-	TRBJ1-5	13	-	TRBV2	CASSAGSNQPQHF	TGTGCCAGCAGTGCGGGAAGCAATCAGCCCCAGCATTTT